This TCR beta chain was found in a study of blood T cell repertoires in COVID-19. Study details: Italy, Spain and the United States were the sources of the convalescent and acute COVID-19 samples. PBMCs, B-cell-depleted T cells, or T cells were the source of the cDNA or gDNA that made up the material.

Per the original methods: Estimation of nucleated cell counts was performed using reference gene primer amplification. Clones were read by immunoSEQ multiplex PCR, and TCRdb kept only the in-frame ones, dropping some. The V and J calls and clone size are taken from that table; D and trimming were inferred from the DNA. The sample yields tens of thousands of clones, roughly 90% seen once. Germline assignment: CDR1 SGHRS and CDR2 YFSETQ. Trimming pared 6 bases from V and 5 bases from J, leaving 17 bases between. The CDR3 has 14 amino acids. The chain employs TRBV5-1 and TRBJ1-1; D is perhaps TRBD1 (6 bases). This sequence was found in a man aged 60-69 years with acute or convalescent COVID-19. Sequencing was carried out using peripheral blood. In DNA form, the CDR3 reads TGCGCCAGCACCACAGGGACCCAGTGGACTGAAGCTTTCTTT. Translated, it gives CASTTGTQWTEAFF.